A selection of T cell receptor beta chains follows, all from one sample in a study of blood T cell repertoires in COVID-19. Sequencing used immunoSEQ multiplex PCR; TCRdb keeps in-frame clones, though not all of them. The data contain fewer than 350,000 clones, around 85% of them seen just once; the ten biggest clones take up more than 10%. The sample taken for sequencing was peripheral blood. The origin of the receptors is a woman in her 30s with COVID-19, enrolled during active disease. Both conserved end residues are part of each CDR3. D genes are given only for firm matches. Part of the rows lack a size; the others show once, few, many or a class for expanded clones.

V gene	CDR3 length	D gene	clone size	J gene	CDR3 protein	CDR3 DNA
TRBV7-9	15	TRBD2	NA	TRBJ2-1	CASSLAGTRPREQFF	TGTGCCAGCAGCTTGGCTGGGACTAGACCTCGAGAGCAGTTCTTC
TRBV7-2	15	NA	NA	TRBJ2-5	CASSFGNAIQETQYF	TGTGCCAGCAGCTTTGGTAATGCTATCCAAGAGACCCAGTACTTC
TRBV15	17	TRBD2	NA	TRBJ2-1	CATSRAPGLAEGGEQFF	TGTGCCACCAGCAGAGCCCCGGGACTAGCTGAGGGAGGTGAGCAGTTCTTC
TRBV6-5	15	NA	NA	TRBJ1-4	CASSPHPATNEKLFF	TGTGCCAGCAGTCCACACCCTGCAACTAATGAAAAACTGTTTTTT
TRBV4-1	18	TRBD2	NA	TRBJ2-2	CASSRTPPGGLETGELFF	TGCGCCAGCAGCCGCACTCCCCCGGGGGGGCTGGAAACCGGGGAGCTGTTTTTT
TRBV6-4	15	TRBD2	NA	TRBJ2-3	CASSGTSGGTDTQYF	TGTGCCAGCAGTGGGACTAGCGGGGGCACAGATACGCAGTATTTT
TRBV7-7	13	NA	NA	TRBJ2-5	CASSLWLVETQYF	TGTGCCAGCAGCTTATGGCTAGTAGAGACCCAGTACTTC
TRBV11-2	15	NA	few	TRBJ2-3	CASSQGGASTDTQYF	TGTGCCAGCAGCCAAGGAGGCGCGTCAACAGATACGCAGTATTTT
TRBV2	16	NA	NA	TRBJ1-6	CASSQRGGYGNSPLHF	TGTGCCAGCAGTCAAAGAGGAGGGTATGGGAATTCACCCCTCCACTTT
TRBV29-1	13	TRBD1	NA	TRBJ1-2	CSAGTGVDYGYTF	TGCAGCGCCGGGACAGGGGTGGACTATGGCTACACCTTC
TRBV21-1	16	NA	NA	TRBJ2-5	CASSKDGMGLAETQYF	TGTGCCAGCAGCAAAGACGGTATGGGACTCGCAGAGACCCAGTACTTC
TRBV27	14	TRBD2	NA	TRBJ2-3	CASSLVSGVDTQYF	TGTGCCAGCAGTTTAGTTAGCGGGGTAGATACGCAGTATTTT
TRBV12-3/TRBV12-4	13	TRBD1	NA	TRBJ2-7	CASSHGQGYEQYF	TGTGCCAGCAGCCATGGACAGGGGTACGAGCAGTACTTC
TRBV9	13	NA	NA	TRBJ2-2	CASSVAGTGELFF	TGTGCCAGCAGCGTAGCGGGGACCGGGGAGCTGTTTTTT
TRBV6-1	14	TRBD1	NA	TRBJ1-4	CASSYDRGNEKLFF	TGTGCCAGCAGTTATGACAGGGGAAATGAAAAACTGTTTTTT
TRBV6-5	15	NA	NA	TRBJ2-1	CASSSGQAHYNEQFF	TGTGCCAGCAGCAGCGGCCAGGCCCACTACAATGAGCAGTTCTTC
TRBV7-9	15	NA	NA	TRBJ1-2	CASSPTRDTGYGYTF	TGTGCCAGCAGCCCAACCAGGGACACAGGCTATGGCTACACCTTC
TRBV2	15	TRBD2	NA	TRBJ2-3	CASSGAGGPLDTQYF	TGTGCCAGCAGTGGGGCGGGGGGGCCATTAGATACGCAGTATTTT
TRBV18	14	NA	NA	TRBJ2-7	CASSRSLTDYEQYF	TGTGCCAGCTCCCGCAGCCTAACAGACTACGAGCAGTACTTC
TRBV6-1	15	NA	NA	TRBJ2-1	CASIEQVLSYNEQFF	TGTGCCAGCATTGAACAGGTTCTCTCCTACAATGAGCAGTTCTTC
TRBV14	15	NA	NA	TRBJ1-1	CASSQRGSAVEGAFF	TGTGCCAGCAGCCAACGGGGGTCGGCTGTCGAGGGGGCTTTCTTT
TRBV19	18	TRBD1	NA	TRBJ2-6	CASSPSGTGLSGANVLTF	TGTGCCAGTAGTCCCTCCGGGACAGGGCTCTCTGGGGCCAACGTCCTGACTTTC
TRBV27	16	NA	NA	TRBJ1-4	CASSLAPPGTNEKLFF	TGTGCCAGCAGTTTAGCCCCCCCGGGGACTAATGAAAAACTGTTTTTT
TRBV5-5	14	NA	NA	TRBJ1-3	CASSPRISGNTIYF	TGTGCCAGCAGCCCTCGTATCTCTGGAAACACCATATATTTT
TRBV27	14	NA	NA	TRBJ1-5	CASRRGGAGQPQHF	TGTGCCAGCAGGCGGGGGGGGGCGGGCCAGCCCCAGCATTTT
TRBV5-8	17	TRBD2	NA	TRBJ2-1	CASSYEKRGGFYNEQFF	TGTGCCAGCAGTTATGAAAAACGGGGGGGGTTTTACAATGAGCAGTTCTTC
TRBV12-3/TRBV12-4	12	TRBD1	NA	TRBJ1-1	CASGQATGWAFF	TGTGCCAGCGGTCAAGCGACAGGGTGGGCTTTCTTT
TRBV30	15	NA	NA	TRBJ2-7	CAWGGIGTTTYEQYF	TGTGCCTGGGGAGGCATTGGGACAACTACCTACGAGCAGTACTTC
TRBV11-3	15	TRBD2	NA	TRBJ2-1	CASSLRAASGAEQFF	TGTGCCAGCAGCTTAAGGGCGGCTAGCGGGGCTGAGCAGTTCTTC
TRBV6-1	15	NA	NA	TRBJ1-6	CASSDRQGPNSPLHF	TGTGCCAGCAGTGACCGGCAGGGGCCCAATTCACCCCTCCACTTT
TRBV11-1	16	TRBD1	NA	TRBJ2-7	CASSLGEFGTGGEQYF	TGTGCCAGCAGCTTAGGCGAGTTCGGGACAGGGGGCGAGCAGTACTTC
TRBV27	14	TRBD2	NA	TRBJ2-7	CASSIAGGVHEQYF	TGTGCCAGCAGTATAGCGGGGGGTGTCCACGAGCAGTACTTC
TRBV28	15	NA	NA	TRBJ1-2	CASSSQITGNNGYTF	TGTGCCAGCAGTTCGCAGATTACAGGAAACAACGGCTACACCTTC
TRBV2	13	NA	NA	TRBJ2-3	CASSGEDWYTQYF	TGTGCCAGCAGTGGGGAGGATTGGTATACGCAGTATTTT
TRBV4-1	14	TRBD1	NA	TRBJ2-7	CASSRDSSSYEQYF	TGCGCCAGCAGCCGGGACAGTAGCTCCTACGAGCAGTACTTC
TRBV12-3/TRBV12-4	12	NA	NA	TRBJ2-5	CASSFSRETQYF	TGTGCCAGCAGTTTCTCCAGGGAGACCCAGTACTTC
TRBV5-1	14	NA	NA	TRBJ2-3	CASSLGRFTDTQYF	TGCGCCAGCAGCTTGGGCAGATTCACAGATACGCAGTATTTT
TRBV7-6	13	TRBD1	NA	TRBJ2-7	CASSFDRGYEQYF	TGTGCCAGCAGCTTCGACAGGGGGTACGAGCAGTACTTC
TRBV27	13	TRBD1	NA	TRBJ2-7	CASSHNRGDEQYF	TGTGCCAGCAGTCATAACAGGGGGGACGAGCAGTACTTC
TRBV21-1	18	NA	NA	TRBJ2-3	CASRRLTRARGSTDTQYF	TGTGCCAGCAGGCGACTCACTCGAGCTCGCGGGAGCACAGATACGCAGTATTTT
TRBV27	15	TRBD1	NA	TRBJ1-2	CASTHSGGGNYGYTF	TGTGCCAGCACACATTCAGGGGGAGGTAACTATGGCTACACCTTC
TRBV5-4	14	TRBD2	NA	TRBJ2-5	CASSLMGGTETQYF	TGTGCCAGCAGCTTGATGGGGGGGACGGAGACCCAGTACTTC
TRBV18	17	NA	NA	TRBJ2-2	CASSLFAGHSNTGELFF	TGTGCCAGCTCCCTATTCGCCGGACACTCGAACACCGGGGAGCTGTTTTTT
TRBV28	12	NA	NA	TRBJ1-2	CASSLAGVGYTF	TGTGCCAGCAGTTTGGCAGGGGTCGGCTACACCTTC
TRBV9	17	TRBD2	once	TRBJ2-3	CASSVMGLAVSTDTQYF	TGTGCCAGCAGCGTAATGGGACTAGCGGTAAGCACAGATACGCAGTATTTT
TRBV5-4	14	TRBD2	NA	TRBJ2-7	CASSSGLALDEQYF	TGTGCCAGCAGTTCGGGACTAGCTCTCGACGAGCAGTACTTC
TRBV4-1	15	NA	NA	TRBJ2-5	CASSLPGGAGETQYF	TGCGCCAGCAGCCTCCCGGGCGGGGCCGGAGAGACCCAGTACTTC
TRBV5-4	15	TRBD1	NA	TRBJ1-2	CASSYQTGQTYGYTF	TGTGCCAGCAGCTACCAGACGGGACAGACCTATGGCTACACCTTC
TRBV27	14	NA	NA	TRBJ1-4	CASSFGPGGEKLFF	TGTGCCAGCAGTTTCGGGCCAGGAGGTGAAAAACTGTTTTTT
TRBV5-1	14	NA	NA	TRBJ1-1	CASSPGVVGTEAFF	TGCGCCAGCAGCCCGGGGGTCGTGGGCACTGAAGCTTTCTTT
TRBV6-5	15	NA	NA	TRBJ2-5	CASSYSGPYQETQYF	TGTGCCAGCAGTTACTCGGGCCCGTACCAAGAGACCCAGTACTTC
TRBV5-1	13	NA	NA	TRBJ1-6	CASRDFYNSPLHF	TGCGCCAGCAGGGACTTTTATAATTCACCCCTCCACTTT
TRBV12-5	14	NA	NA	TRBJ2-3	CASGLVQNADTQYF	TGTGCTAGTGGTTTGGTACAGAATGCAGATACGCAGTATTTT
TRBV6-5	15	NA	once	TRBJ1-5	CASSGIRSGNQPQHF	TGTGCCAGCAGCGGGATTCGGAGCGGCAATCAGCCCCAGCATTTT
TRBV2	12	NA	NA	TRBJ1-2	CASNRWGEGYTF	TGTGCCAGCAACCGATGGGGGGAGGGCTACACCTTC
TRBV2	15	TRBD2	NA	TRBJ2-7	CASSEPRGDLLEQYF	TGTGCCAGCAGTGAACCCCGGGGGGACCTCCTGGAGCAGTACTTC
TRBV3-1/TRBV3-2	15	NA	NA	TRBJ1-2	CASSQGAHPPDGYTF	TGTGCCAGCAGCCAAGGGGCCCATCCGCCCGATGGCTACACCTTC
TRBV6-6	19	TRBD1	NA	TRBJ1-6	CASSPRDRALSSYNSPLHF	TGTGCCAGCAGTCCCCGGGACAGGGCCCTCAGCTCCTATAATTCACCCCTCCACTTT
TRBV7-9	16	TRBD1	few	TRBJ2-5	CASSSGDRVFGETQYF	TGTGCCAGCAGCTCGGGGGACAGGGTGTTCGGAGAGACCCAGTACTTC